The present T cell receptor (beta chain) was sequenced within a study of glioma-infiltrating T cells. The ends lost 6 bases at V and 6 bases at J; junction bases unmatched: 15. The CDR3 is 17 amino acids. The germline V gene encodes CDR1 MNHEY and CDR2 SMNVEV (reference sequence). General study points: Gliomas, especially low-grade, showed above-expected tissue-blood divergence; non-neoplastic patients showed below.

Using RNA template, CDR3s of TCR alpha and beta were amplified with iRepertoire arm-PCR. Input was about 95-400 ng of tissue mRNA or PBMC total RNA. TCRdb reprocessed the multiplex PCR reads with MiXCR, giving one entry per CDR3 protein. The repertoire holds about 180,000 distinct CDR3 sequences, around 40% seen once, with roughly 5.5% in the top ten. Of note for this clonotype: The antigen remains unidentified. A much larger clone is a single base away; this may be a read error.

This receptor was taken from a human donor with low-grade glioma or glioblastoma, undergoing nonglioma brain surgery, or in good health (not recorded which). The sample was glioma tissue, nonneoplastic brain tissue, or PBMCs (not recorded which). This rearrangement joins TRBV27 to TRBJ2-1, with 9 bases aligning to TRBD2. The chain's CDR3 is CASSQPTLAGFVNEQFF. As DNA, the CDR3 is TGTGCCAGCAGCCAACCCACACTAGCGGGCTTTGTCAATGAGCAGTTCTTC.